Presented here are 18 T cell receptor beta chains from one specimen sequenced in a study of T cells in Graves' hyperthyroidism and ophthalmopathy. TCR beta CDR3 regions were amplified from RNA transcripts. The HTBI primer set served for first-round RT-PCR of the TCR CDR3. One entry per CDR3 protein, called by TCRdb with MiXCR from the multiplex PCR reads. The sample lists hundreds of thousands of distinct CDR3 sequences; about 45% were seen once. Sequences were obtained from peripheral blood or thyroid tissue (not recorded which). The receptors originated from a woman aged 18-35 years with Graves' hyperthyroidism.

CDR3 nucleotide sequence: TGTGCCAGCAGTTTATATCGGGCAAACACTGAAGCTTTCTTT. Protein: CASSLYRANTEAFF. This chain uses TRBV2 with TRBJ1-1; the D is unclear. Germline-derived CDR1 and CDR2 are SNHLY and FYNNEI. Deletions cut 5 bases from V and 2 bases from J, with 12 bases between. The CDR3 extends over 14 amino acids.

The chain joins TRBV13 to TRBJ1-1, with D perhaps TRBD1 (5 bases). The CDR3 is 16 residues long. The ends were cut back, 5 bases at V and 2 bases at J, with 18 bases in the middle. CDR1 is PRHDT and CDR2 is FYEKMQ in the germline V gene (reference sequence). DNA of the CDR3: TGTGCCAGCAGCCCCCTTCTCGGGACGGGAAACACTGAAGCTTTCTTT. It codes for CASSPLLGTGNTEAFF. The whole variable domain, remainder taken from reference TRBV13 and TRBJ1-1, is AAGVIQSPRHLIKEKRETATLKCYPIPRHDTVYWYQQGPGQDPQFLISFYEKMQSDKGSIPDRFSAQQFSDYHSELNMSSLELGDSALYFCASSPLLGTGNTEAFFGQGTRLTVV.

V usage is TRBV20-1 and J usage is TRBJ2-5; possibly TRBD1 or TRBD2 for D (5 bases each). The germline CDR1 and CDR2 sequences are DFQATT and SNEGSKA (reference sequence). This CDR3 has 13 residues. The CDR3 DNA reads as TGCAGCCGGACGGGGCCCTCTCAAGAGACCCAGTACTTC. Encoded protein: CSRTGPSQETQYF.

As concerns this clonotype: An end of the junction differs from the germline gene, which may be a read error. The chain recombines TRBV29-1 with TRBJ1-4; possibly TRBD1 for D (6 bases). The CDR3 loop spans 11 amino acids. Germline V lookup: CDR1 SQVTM, CDR2 ANQGSEA. In DNA form, the CDR3 reads TGCAGCGTTGGGGATGAGGGGGATCAGACGTTT. Translation: CSVGDEGDQTF.

The chain has TRBV7-9 and TRBJ1-1; the D gene is possibly TRBD1 (5 bases). Germline lookup yields CDR1 SEHNR and CDR2 FQNEAQ (reference sequence). Trimming removed 4 bases at V and 3 bases at J, with 15 bases between. The CDR3 contains 15 residues. The CDR3 nucleotides are TGTGCCAGCAGCTCTTCCCGGACACGAGACACTGAAGCTTTCTTT. Translating it yields CASSSSRTRDTEAFF. Variable domain in full (rest from reference TRBV7-9 and TRBJ1-1): DTGVSQNPRHKITKRGQNVTFRCDPISEHNRLYWYRQTLGQGPEFLTYFQNEAQLEKSRLLSDRFSAERPKGSFSTLEIQRTEQGDSAMYLCASSSSRTRDTEAFFGQGTRLTVV.

The chain joins TRBV7-9 to TRBJ2-7, with 10 bases fitting TRBD2. After removal of 5 bases from V and 3 bases from J, the junction contained 7 bases not matched to a gene. This CDR3 is built from 15 residues. Germline-derived CDR1 and CDR2 are SEHNR and FQNEAQ (reference sequence). The CDR3 loop is CASSGRLAGGYEQYF. For the CDR3, the DNA is TGTGCCAGCAGCGGGCGACTAGCGGGTGGCTACGAGCAGTACTTC.

This chain joins TRBV24-1 and TRBJ2-5; 8 bases align to TRBD1. This CDR3 is 14 amino acids long. CDR1 and CDR2 from the germline V gene are KGHDR and SFDVKD. Trimming at V came to 4 bases and at J to 3 bases, leaving 3 bases not matched to a gene. CDR3 nucleotide sequence: TGTGCCACCAGTGACGCGACAGGGGAAGAGACCCAGTACTTC. It is translated as CATSDATGEETQYF.

CDR3 loop: CASSLTGIAGELFF. The CDR3 nucleotides read TGTGCCAGCAGCTTGACAGGAATTGCCGGGGAGCTGTTTTTT. The chain recombines TRBV5-4 with TRBJ2-2; a possible D gene is TRBD1 (5 bases). Trimming pared 1 base from V and 6 bases from J, leaving 10 bases between. CDR3 length: 14 residues. The V gene's germline CDR1 is SGHNT and CDR2 YYREEE (reference sequence).

The chain recombines TRBV20-1 with TRBJ2-5; 7 bases map to TRBD2. The CDR3 totals 14 residues. Looked up from germline, CDR1 is DFQATT and CDR2 is SNEGSKA (reference sequence). Trimming at V came to 3 bases and at J to 7 bases, leaving 11 bases not matched to a gene. The CDR3 region has the DNA TGCAGTGCTAGTTCCTCGGGAGGCGTGGGGACCCAGTACTTC. This gives the protein CSASSSGGVGTQYF.

Many counts were recorded for this clonotype. The V call is TRBV29-1, the J call TRBJ1-2, with D possibly being TRBD1 (5 bases). The CDR3 loop spans 13 amino acids. CDR1 SQVTM and CDR2 ANQGSEA come from the germline V gene. The V end lost 1 base, the J end lost 4 bases, and 10 bases lay between the germline ends. The CDR3 spells CSVEVGDAYGYTF. CDR3 DNA: TGCAGCGTTGAAGTAGGGGACGCCTATGGCTACACCTTC.

This clonotype was observed at least ten times. Germline and junction disagree at one end, which may indicate a read error. This chain joins TRBV5-1 and TRBJ1-2; TRBD1 matches 7 bases. The CDR3 is made up of 12 amino acids. CDR1 is SGHRS and CDR2 is YFSETQ in the germline V gene. The CDR3: CASSIQGNGYTF. In DNA form, the CDR3 reads TGTGCCAGCAGTATACAGGGGAATGGCTACACCTTC. Looking up the rest from reference TRBV5-1 and TRBJ1-2 gives the full variable domain: KAGVTQTPRYLIKTRGQQVTLSCSPISGHRSVSWYQQTPGQGLQFLFEYFSETQRNKGNFPGRFSGRQFSNSRSEMNVSTLELGDSALYLCASSIQGNGYTFGSGTRLTVV.

This clonotype occurred many times. The junction does not match germline at one end; this may be a read error. V usage is TRBV5-1 and J usage is TRBJ1-1, with D unresolved. Germline V gene sequence: CDR1 SGHRS, CDR2 YFSETQ. The CDR3 runs 13 residues. The chain's CDR3 is CASSLGMNTEAFF. In DNA form, the CDR3 reads TGTGCCAGCAGTTTAGGGATGAACACTGAAGCTTTCTTT.

Comment on this clonotype: The conserved final phenylalanine or tryptophan is absent from the CDR3, which likely points to a read error. The DNA is omitted, as the CDR3 cannot be located on it reliably, and the CDR3 follows TCRdb's listing. This chain joins TRBV7-2 and TRBJ2-5; the table assigns TRBD2, which was not confirmed against the DNA. Germline CDR1 reads SGHTA; CDR2 reads FQGNSA. A total of 9 residues make up the CDR3, ends included. The CDR3 sequence: CASSPQLAG.

The rearrangement joins TRBV7-8 to TRBJ1-2; D not certain. CDR3 size: 13 residues. Germline lookup yields CDR1 SGHVS and CDR2 FQNEAQ. The germline V and J ends were trimmed by 3 bases and 2 bases, with 7 bases remaining between them. This CDR3 reads CASSFYRNYGYTF. The DNA of the CDR3 is TGTGCCAGCAGCTTTTACCGAAACTATGGCTACACCTTC.

This chain uses TRBV2 with TRBJ1-3; D call uncertain. This CDR3 has 13 residues. V lost 7 bases, J lost 7 bases, and 14 bases lay in between. The germline V gene has CDR1 SNHLY and CDR2 FYNNEI. The DNA for the CDR3 is TGTGCCAGCAAGGCTGGGCCTATGAACACCATATATTTT. Amino acid sequence: CASKAGPMNTIYF. Based on the CDR3 plus reference TRBV2 and TRBJ1-3, the full variable domain is EPEVTQTPSHQVTQMGQEVILRCVPISNHLYFYWYRQILGQKVEFLVSFYNNEISEKSEIFDDQFSVERPDGSNFTLKIRSTKLEDSAMYFCASKAGPMNTIYFGEGSWLTVV.

Of note for this clonotype: This may come from a read error, since a much larger clone is one base off. Here the CDR3 DNA reads TGTGCCAACAGCCTACTATACTATGGCTACACCTTC. This translates into CANSLLYYGYTF. The V call is TRBV7-9, the J call TRBJ1-2, with unresolved D. The germline V gene encodes CDR1 SEHNR and CDR2 FQNEAQ (reference sequence). The CDR3 extends over 12 amino acids.

The chain recombines TRBV2 with TRBJ1-6; D gene uncertain. Per the germline V gene, CDR1 is SNHLY and CDR2 is FYNNEI. This CDR3 region has 14 residues. Trimming shortened V by 4 bases and J by 9 bases, and 13 bases separated the two germline ends. In DNA, the CDR3 is TGTGCCAGCAGTGCGGGATCGGTAATTTCACCCCTCCACTTT. This gives the protein CASSAGSVISPLHF.

This clonotype was found a few times. The chain links TRBV2 to TRBJ1-5, with 11 positions matching TRBD1. V shed 6 bases and J 6 bases; nucleotides not matched to a gene: 7. Germline-derived CDR1 and CDR2 are SNHLY and FYNNEI. The CDR3 loop spans 15 amino acids. CDR3 coding DNA: TGTGCCAGCAGGGATGGACAGGGGGCAAGTCAGCCCCAGCATTTT. It is translated as CASRDGQGASQPQHF.